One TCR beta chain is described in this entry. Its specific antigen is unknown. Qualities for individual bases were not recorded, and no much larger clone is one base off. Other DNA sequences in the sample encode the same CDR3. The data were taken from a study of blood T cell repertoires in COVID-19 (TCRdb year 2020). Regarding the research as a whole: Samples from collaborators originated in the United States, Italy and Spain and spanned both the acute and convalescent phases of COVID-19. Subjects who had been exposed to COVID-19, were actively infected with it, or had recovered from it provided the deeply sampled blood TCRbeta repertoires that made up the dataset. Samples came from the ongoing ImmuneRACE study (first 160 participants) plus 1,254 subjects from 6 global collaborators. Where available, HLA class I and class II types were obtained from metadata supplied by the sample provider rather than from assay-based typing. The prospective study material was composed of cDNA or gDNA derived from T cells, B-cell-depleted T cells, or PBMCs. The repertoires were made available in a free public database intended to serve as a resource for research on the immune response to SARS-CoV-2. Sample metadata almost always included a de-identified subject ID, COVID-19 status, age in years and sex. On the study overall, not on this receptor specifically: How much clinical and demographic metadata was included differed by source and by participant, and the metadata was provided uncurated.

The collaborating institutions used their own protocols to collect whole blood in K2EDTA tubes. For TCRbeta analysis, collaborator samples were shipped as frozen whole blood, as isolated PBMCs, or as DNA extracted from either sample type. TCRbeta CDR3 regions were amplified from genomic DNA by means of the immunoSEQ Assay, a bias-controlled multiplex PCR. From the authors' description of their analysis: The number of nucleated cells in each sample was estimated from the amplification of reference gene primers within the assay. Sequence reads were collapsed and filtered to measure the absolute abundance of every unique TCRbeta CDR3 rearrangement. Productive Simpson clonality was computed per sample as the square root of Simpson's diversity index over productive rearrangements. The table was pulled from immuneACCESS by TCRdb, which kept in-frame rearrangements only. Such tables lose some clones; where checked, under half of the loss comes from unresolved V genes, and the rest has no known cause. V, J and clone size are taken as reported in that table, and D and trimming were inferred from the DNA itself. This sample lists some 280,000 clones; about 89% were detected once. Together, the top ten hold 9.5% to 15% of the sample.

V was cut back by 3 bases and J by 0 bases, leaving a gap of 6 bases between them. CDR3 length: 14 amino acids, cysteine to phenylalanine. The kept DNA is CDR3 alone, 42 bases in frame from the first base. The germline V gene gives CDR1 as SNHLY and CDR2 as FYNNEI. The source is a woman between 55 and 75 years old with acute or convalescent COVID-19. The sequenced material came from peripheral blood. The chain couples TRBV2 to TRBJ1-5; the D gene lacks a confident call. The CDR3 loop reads CASSEAVSNQPQHF. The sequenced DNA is TGTGCCAGCAGTGAGGCTGTTAGCAATCAGCCCCAGCATTTT. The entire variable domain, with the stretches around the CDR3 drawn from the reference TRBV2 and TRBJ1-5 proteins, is EPEVTQTPSHQVTQMGQEVILRCVPISNHLYFYWYRQILGQKVEFLVSFYNNEISEKSEIFDDQFSVERPDGSNFTLKIRSTKLEDSAMYFCASSEAVSNQPQHFGDGTRLSIL.